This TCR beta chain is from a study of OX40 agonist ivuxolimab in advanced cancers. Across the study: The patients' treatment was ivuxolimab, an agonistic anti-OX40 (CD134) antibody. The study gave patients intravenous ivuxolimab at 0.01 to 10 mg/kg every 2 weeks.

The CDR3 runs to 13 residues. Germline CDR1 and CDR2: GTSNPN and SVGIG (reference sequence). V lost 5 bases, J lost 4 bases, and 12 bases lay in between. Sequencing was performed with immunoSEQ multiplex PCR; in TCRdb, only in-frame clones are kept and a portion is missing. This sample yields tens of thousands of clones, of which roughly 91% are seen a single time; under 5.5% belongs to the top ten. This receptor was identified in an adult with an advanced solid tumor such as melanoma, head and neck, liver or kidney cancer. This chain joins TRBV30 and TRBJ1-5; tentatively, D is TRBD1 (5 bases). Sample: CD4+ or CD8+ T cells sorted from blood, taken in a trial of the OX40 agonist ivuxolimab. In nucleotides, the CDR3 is TGTGCCTGGGGGACTCTGGGGAATCAGCCCCAGCATTTT. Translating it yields CAWGTLGNQPQHF.